This T cell receptor (beta chain) appears in the sequencing data of a study of shared clonotypes between healthy human individuals. For the study at large: Used for every donor were three CD4 naive, three CD4 memory, two CD8 naive and one CD8 memory plate.

Sequencing was performed with immunoSEQ multiplex PCR; in TCRdb, only in-frame clones are kept and a portion is missing. Of approximately 1,000,000 clones in the sample, around 82% were seen once. The CDR3 totals 13 residues. The V and J ends lost 2 bases and 4 bases respectively, with 9 bases between them. Germline V lookup: CDR1 SGHDT, CDR2 YYEEEE. The clonotype comes from a man younger than 35 in good health. Some clones in this sample may be carry-over from other donors' samples. Sequencing input: memory CD4+ T cells from PBMCs. The subset here: CD45RA-negative fraction. This chain links TRBV5-6 with TRBJ1-2, with D hard to call. The CDR3, as DNA: TGTGCCAGCAGCTTAAACAGACTCTATGGCTACACCTTC. Translated: CASSLNRLYGYTF.